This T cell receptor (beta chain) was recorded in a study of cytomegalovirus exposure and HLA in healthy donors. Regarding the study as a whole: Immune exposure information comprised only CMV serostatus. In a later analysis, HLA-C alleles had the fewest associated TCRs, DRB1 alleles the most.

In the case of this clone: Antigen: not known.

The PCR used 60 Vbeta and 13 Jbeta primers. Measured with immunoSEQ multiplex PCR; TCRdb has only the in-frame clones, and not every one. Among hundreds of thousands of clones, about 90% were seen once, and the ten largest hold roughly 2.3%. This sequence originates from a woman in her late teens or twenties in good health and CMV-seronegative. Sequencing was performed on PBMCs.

CDR3 protein: CASSGGRGYTF. The CDR3 DNA follows: TGTGCCAGCAGTGGGGGGAGAGGCTACACCTTC. The genes are TRBV6-6 and TRBJ1-2; a possible D gene is TRBD1 (5 bases). The CDR3 length is 11 residues. V was shortened by 5 bases and J by 8 bases, with 9 bases between the two germline ends. Germline-derived CDR1 and CDR2 are MNHNY and SVGAGI (reference sequence).